This T cell receptor beta chain was identified in a study of tumor and adjacent non-tumor tissue in lung cancer. As for the study in general: There were some 12 adenocarcinoma, 2 squamous cell carcinoma and 1 small cell lung cancer cases. Study findings and constraints: Shorter survival was associated with higher TCR diversity in tumors.

Three rounds of nested PCR, following a modified ARM-PCR protocol, produced the TCRbeta library. TCRdb analysed the multiplex PCR reads with MiXCR anew, one entry per CDR3 protein. This table has some 99,000 distinct CDR3 sequences, 60% to 80% appearing once. This sample's RNA came from whole unsorted tissue. The normal lung tissue was taken more than 3 cm from the tumor edge. Between August and November 2014, newly diagnosed, chemotherapy-naive lung cancer patients underwent thoracic surgery in China. Concerning this clonotype itself: The target antigen is unknown. This clone may be a read error of a much larger clone one base away.

The CDR3 totals 16 residues. Germline CDR1 MNHEY, CDR2 SVGAGI. The V and J genes are TRBV6-5 and TRBJ1-2; D unresolved. The sequenced sample was distant non-tumor lung tissue. This receptor was taken from a man aged 60 to 69 with non-small cell lung cancer. The CDR3 coding sequence is TGTGCCAGCAGTTACTCGAAGCGGGCAGGTGCTCATGGCTACAACTTC. Protein: CASSYSKRAGAHGYNF.